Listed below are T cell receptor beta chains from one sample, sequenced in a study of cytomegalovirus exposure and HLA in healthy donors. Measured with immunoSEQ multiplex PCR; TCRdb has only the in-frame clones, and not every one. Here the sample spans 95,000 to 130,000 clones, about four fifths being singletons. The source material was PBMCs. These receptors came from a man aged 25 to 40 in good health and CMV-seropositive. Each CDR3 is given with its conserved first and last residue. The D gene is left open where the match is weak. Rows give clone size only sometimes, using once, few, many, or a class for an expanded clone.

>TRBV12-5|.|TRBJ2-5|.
CASGFRSETQYF
TGTGCTAGTGGTTTTAGAAGCGAGACCCAGTACTTC
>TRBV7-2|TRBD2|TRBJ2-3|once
CASSSLAGGSSGTDTQYF
TGTGCCAGCAGCTCATTAGCGGGGGGCTCCTCGGGCACAGATACGCAGTATTTT
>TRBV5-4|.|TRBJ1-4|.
CASSLGGVNEKLFF
TGTGCCAGCAGCTTAGGGGGGGTAAATGAAAAACTGTTTTTT
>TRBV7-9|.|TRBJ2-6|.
CSSSHRTTGANVLTF
TGTTCCAGCAGCCATCGGACAACTGGGGCCAACGTCCTGACTTTC
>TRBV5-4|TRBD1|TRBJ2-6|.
CASSMETGSGANVLTF
TGTGCCAGCAGCATGGAGACAGGGAGTGGGGCCAACGTCCTGACTTTC
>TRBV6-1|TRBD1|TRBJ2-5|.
CASRTDRETQYF
TGTGCCAGCAGAACGGACAGGGAGACCCAGTACTTC
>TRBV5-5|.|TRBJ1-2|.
CASSLAWGGDDGYTF
TGTGCCAGCAGCTTGGCCTGGGGAGGTGATGATGGCTACACCTTC
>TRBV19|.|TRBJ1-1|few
CASSIEGAEAFF
TGTGCCAGTAGTATTGAAGGAGCTGAAGCTTTCTTT
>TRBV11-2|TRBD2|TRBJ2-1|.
CASSPGLAGLNEQFF
TGTGCCAGCAGCCCGGGACTAGCGGGCCTCAATGAGCAGTTCTTC
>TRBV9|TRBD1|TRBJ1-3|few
CASNRDRASGNTIYF
TGTGCCAGCAACAGGGACAGGGCTTCTGGAAACACCATATATTTT
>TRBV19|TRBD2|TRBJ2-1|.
CASSLAGGSSYNEQFF
TGTGCCAGTAGTCTAGCGGGGGGTTCCTCCTACAATGAGCAGTTCTTC
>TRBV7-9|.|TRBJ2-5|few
CASSLAGLLMGTQYF
TGTGCCAGCAGCTTAGCGGGACTTCTTATGGGGACCCAGTACTTC
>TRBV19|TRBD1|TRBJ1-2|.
CASRGQFAYYYGYTF
TGTGCCAGTAGGGGACAGTTTGCTTACTACTATGGCTACACCTTC
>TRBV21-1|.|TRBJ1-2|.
CASSKVYRFYGYTF
TGTGCCAGCAGCAAAGTTTACAGGTTCTATGGCTACACCTTC
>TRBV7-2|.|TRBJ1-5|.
CASSLLQRNQPQHF
TGTGCCAGCAGCTTATTACAGCGCAATCAGCCCCAGCATTTT
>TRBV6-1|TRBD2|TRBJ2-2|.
CASNLGRGGELFF
TGTGCCAGCAATCTAGGGAGGGGCGGGGAGCTGTTTTTT
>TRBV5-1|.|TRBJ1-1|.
CASSLTVNTEAFF
TGCGCCAGCAGCTTGACAGTGAACACTGAAGCTTTCTTT
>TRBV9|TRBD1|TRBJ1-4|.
CASSVDRGEKLFF
TGTGCCAGCAGCGTAGACAGGGGCGAAAAACTGTTTTTT
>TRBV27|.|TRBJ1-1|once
CASSLPGVFGCGSEPDGSSEAFF
TGTGCCAGCAGTTTACCCGGGGTCTTTGGTTGCGGGTCGGAACCGGACGGGTCCTCTGAAGCTTTCTTT
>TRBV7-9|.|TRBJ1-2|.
CSSSHGGRLGTF
TGTTCCAGCAGCCACGGGGGGCGTCTCGGCACCTTC
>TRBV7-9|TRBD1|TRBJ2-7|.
CASSFQGVPYEQYF
TGTGCCAGCAGCTTCCAGGGGGTCCCCTACGAGCAGTACTTC
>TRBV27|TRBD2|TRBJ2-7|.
CASSRASGRPYEQYF
TGTGCCAGCAGTCGGGCTAGCGGGAGACCCTACGAGCAGTACTTC